These 21 T cell receptor beta chains came from one sample sequenced in a study of blood T cell repertoires in COVID-19. Only in-frame clones appear in the TCRdb table, and some are missing; sequencing was by immunoSEQ multiplex PCR. The table records 60,000 to 95,000 clones, over 80% of them present only once. Sequenced: peripheral blood. These receptors originate from a woman in her forties or fifties with acute or convalescent COVID-19.

This chain connects TRBV6-5 to TRBJ1-5; D is unclear. The CDR3 is 13 amino acids. V was cut by 8 bases and J by 3 bases, with 11 bases left in between. Per germline, CDR1 MNHEY and CDR2 SVGAGI. The CDR3 spells CASRTSLNQPQHF. The DNA for the CDR3 is TGTGCCAGCCGAACAAGTCTCAATCAGCCCCAGCATTTT.

This clone showed up just a few times. This rearrangement joins TRBV6-2 or TRBV6-3 to TRBJ2-5; TRBD2 agrees at 11 bases. Germline lookup yields CDR1 MNHEY and CDR2 SVGEGT. Trimming removed 5 bases from V and 5 bases from J; junction bases left unmatched: 4. The CDR3 sequence is 14 residues long. In DNA, the CDR3 is TGTGCCAGCAGTCTACTAGCGGGAGTGGAGACCCAGTACTTC. It codes for CASSLLAGVETQYF.

V and J are TRBV14 and TRBJ2-1; 9 nucleotides align to TRBD1. This CDR3 is 19 amino acids long. Per germline, CDR1 SGHDN and CDR2 FVKESK. V lost 1 base, J lost 4 bases, and 14 bases stayed unmatched. Here the CDR3 reads CASSQVAPEQGASYNEQFF. In nucleotides, the CDR3 is TGTGCCAGCAGCCAAGTGGCCCCCGAACAGGGGGCGTCTTACAATGAGCAGTTCTTC.

The CDR3 DNA reads TGCAGCGTTTGGTCAGGGGCGAACACTGAAGCTTTCTTT. Its translation: CSVWSGANTEAFF. The chain links TRBV29-1 to TRBJ1-1; D is possibly TRBD1 (6 bases). The V end was cut by 5 bases, the J end by 1 base, with 11 bases between. Germline V lookup: CDR1 SQVTM, CDR2 ANQGSEA. The CDR3 covers 13 residues.

The CDR3 bases are TGTGCCAGTAGGCAAGGGGTCATGAACACTGAAGCTTTCTTT. Encoded protein: CASRQGVMNTEAFF. This chain links TRBV19 with TRBJ1-1, with a tentative D call TRBD1 (5 bases). Looked up from germline, CDR1 is LNHDA and CDR2 is SQIVND (reference sequence). Trimming removed 6 bases at V and 0 bases at J, with 11 bases between. The CDR3 is 14 amino acids.

CDR3 amino acids: CASSLGRGYTDTQYF. CDR3 in DNA: TGTGCCAGCAGCTTGGGGAGAGGGTACACAGATACGCAGTATTTT. The genes are TRBV5-5 and TRBJ2-3; D perhaps matches TRBD2 (5 bases). This CDR3 has 15 residues. V was cut by 0 bases and J by 2 bases, with 10 bases left in between. CDR1 is SGHKS and CDR2 is YYEKEE in the germline V gene (reference sequence). Full variable domain (outside the CDR3, taken from reference TRBV5-5 and TRBJ2-3): DAGVTQSPTHLIKTRGQQVTLRCSPISGHKSVSWYQQVLGQGPQFIFQYYEKEERGRGNFPDRFSARQFPNYSSELNVNALLLGDSALYLCASSLGRGYTDTQYFGPGTRLTVL.

V is TRBV7-2 and J is TRBJ1-5; 9 positions agree with TRBD1. Germline CDR1 and CDR2: SGHTA and FQGNSA. The CDR3 sequence is 14 residues long. The ends lost 3 bases at V and 7 bases at J; junction bases unmatched: 4. CDR3 nucleotides: TGTGCCAGCAGCTTTAACAGGGGGCGGCAGCCCCAGCATTTT. This codes for CASSFNRGRQPQHF.

The V and J genes are TRBV5-4 and TRBJ2-2; 7 bases are shared with TRBD2. V was clipped by 4 bases and J by 6 bases; unmatched bases: 15. The CDR3 is 17 residues long. CDR1 and CDR2 (germline): SGHNT, YYREEE (reference sequence). In DNA, the CDR3 is TGTGCCAGCAGCCCAGGTGTTGCGGGGAGGGCCTCCGGGGAGCTGTTTTTT. Residues: CASSPGVAGRASGELFF.

The chain carries TRBV27 and TRBJ2-7; possible D gene TRBD2, 6 bases. V was shortened by 2 bases and J by 6 bases, with 20 bases between the two germline ends. The CDR3 totals 16 residues. CDR1 MNHEY and CDR2 SMNVEV come from the germline V gene (reference sequence). Here the CDR3 reads CASSLDRGMTRGEQYF. The CDR3 nucleotides are TGTGCCAGCAGTTTAGATCGGGGGATGACTAGAGGCGAGCAGTACTTC.

The J gene is TRBJ1-5, the V gene TRBV19; TRBD1 aligns across 11 bases. The J segment lost 8 bases and the V segment lost 5 bases, leaving 8 bases of the junction unmatched. Germline values: CDR1 LNHDA, CDR2 SQIVND (reference sequence). The CDR3 covers 15 residues. The CDR3 bases are TGTGCCAGTAGTCTAGGACAGGGGGCTTATGAGCCCCAGCATTTT. Protein product: CASSLGQGAYEPQHF.

This clone was seen only once. V gene TRBV19 combines with J gene TRBJ1-3; a weak D match, TRBD1 (6 bases). CDR1 LNHDA and CDR2 SQIVND come from the germline V gene (reference sequence). V gave up 6 bases and J gave up 0 bases, with 12 bases separating them. This CDR3 has 15 amino acids. In DNA form, the CDR3 reads TGTGCCAGTAGCCGAGGACAGAGCTCTGGAAACACCATATATTTT. Amino acid sequence: CASSRGQSSGNTIYF.

The rearrangement joins TRBV6-5 to TRBJ1-4; the match to TRBD1 covers 11 bases. The germline V gene encodes CDR1 MNHEY and CDR2 SVGAGI. The junction had 4 bases not matched to a gene; V was cut back by 11 bases and J by 8 bases. The CDR3 length is 12 residues. CDR3 nucleotide sequence: TGTGCCTCGGGGACAGGGGGAGAAAAACTGTTTTTT. Amino acid sequence: CASGTGGEKLFF.

This clone was seen more than once but under ten times. This sequence joins TRBV15 and TRBJ1-5; no firm D call. In germline, CDR1 is LNHNV, CDR2 YYDKDF (reference sequence). Trimming removed 0 bases from V and 0 bases from J, with 9 bases in between. CDR3 size: 16 residues. The CDR3 DNA follows: TGTGCCACCAGCAGAGATCGAGGAATTAGCAATCAGCCCCAGCATTTT. It codes for CATSRDRGISNQPQHF.

The J gene is TRBJ1-3, the V gene TRBV4-1, with 8 bases fitting TRBD1. CDR1 is MGHRA and CDR2 is YSYEKL in the germline V gene. The V and J ends lost 2 bases and 3 bases, in that order; junction bases with no gene match: 3. The CDR3 has 15 amino acids. The CDR3 spells CASSQPTGVGNTIYF. The DNA of the CDR3 is TGCGCCAGCAGCCAACCGACAGGGGTTGGAAACACCATATATTTT.

The CDR3 region has the DNA TGTGCCAGCACAGGGGCGACTAATGAAAAACTGTTTTTT. It is translated as CASTGATNEKLFF. This chain uses TRBV12-3 or TRBV12-4 with TRBJ1-4, with a tentative D call TRBD1 (6 bases). There are 13 residues in the CDR3. V shed 7 bases and J shed 2 bases, with 8 bases lying between them.

The chain carries TRBV4-2 and TRBJ1-1; D ambiguous. The CDR3 has 16 amino acids. Germline CDR1 LGHNA, CDR2 YNFKEQ. Trimming shortened V by 1 base and J by 1 base, and 13 bases separated the two germline ends. In DNA form, the CDR3 reads TGTGCCAGCAGCCAAGTATCTGGGAGAGGGAACACTGAAGCTTTCTTT. Translating it yields CASSQVSGRGNTEAFF.

Only one count was recorded for this clone. The chain combines TRBV19 with TRBJ1-1, with 12 bases fitting TRBD1. V shed 5 bases, J shed 2 bases, and the junction held 3 bases outside the gene matches. The CDR3 is 15 residues long. The germline V gene has CDR1 LNHDA and CDR2 SQIVND (reference sequence). This CDR3 is CASSPGTGGNTEAFF. CDR3 nucleotides: TGTGCCAGTAGTCCAGGGACAGGGGGCAACACTGAAGCTTTCTTT.

V usage is TRBV30 and J usage is TRBJ1-6; a weak D match, TRBD1 (6 bases). The CDR3 runs to 16 residues. Trimming took off 0 bases at V and 8 bases at J, with 17 bases between the two ends. Germline CDR1 GTSNPN, CDR2 SVGIG (reference sequence). The CDR3 DNA follows: TGTGCCTGGAGTGTATCGTCGACAGAGGGGGATTCACCCCTCCACTTT. Translated, it gives CAWSVSSTEGDSPLHF.

The chain couples TRBV3-1 (or the pseudogene TRBV3-2) to TRBJ1-6; D ambiguous. The V end lost 1 base, the J end lost 7 bases, and 5 bases lay between the germline ends. Germline V lookup: CDR1 LGHDT, CDR2 YNNKEL (reference sequence). This CDR3 spans 13 amino acids. CDR3 protein: CASSQVYNSPLHF. DNA of the CDR3: TGTGCCAGCAGCCAAGTCTACAATTCACCCCTCCACTTT.

This rearrangement joins TRBV19 to TRBJ1-2; a possible D gene is TRBD1 (6 bases). Trimming left V 6 bases short and J 3 bases short, with 11 bases between. Germline V gene lookup returns CDR1 LNHDA and CDR2 SQIVND (reference sequence). The CDR3 extends over 13 amino acids. CDR3 in amino acids: CASRRTVDYGYTF. As DNA, the CDR3 is TGTGCCAGTAGACGGACAGTGGACTATGGCTACACCTTC. The whole variable domain, filled in from reference TRBV19 and TRBJ1-2, reads DGGITQSPKYLFRKEGQNVTLSCEQNLNHDAMYWYRQDPGQGLRLIYYSQIVNDFQKGDIAEGYSVSREKKESFPLTVTSAQKNPTAFYLCASRRTVDYGYTFGSGTRLTVV.

This chain joins TRBV2 and TRBJ1-4, with TRBD1 matching 11 bases. From germline, CDR1 is SNHLY and CDR2 FYNNEI. The junction had 5 bases not matched to a gene; V was cut back by 4 bases and J by 7 bases. CDR3 size: 15 residues. The CDR3 sequence is CASSVGGTGGEKLFF. CDR3 coding DNA: TGTGCCAGCAGTGTTGGCGGGACAGGGGGTGAAAAACTGTTTTTT.